This is a list of T cell receptor beta chains from one sample in a study of T cell changes during pregnancy in multiple sclerosis. Repertoires were generated with immunoSEQ multiplex PCR, while TCRdb's copy carries only in-frame clones and drops some. Here the sample spans roughly 15,000 clones, 84% being singletons. The source material was CD8+ T cells from peripheral blood mononuclear cells, sampled in the third trimester of pregnancy. The receptor source for this set is a female donor in good health, enrolled as a control in a pregnancy study. Both conserved end residues are part of each CDR3.

V gene,J gene,CDR3 protein
TRBV6-1,TRBJ2-7,CASSERVGIPYEQYF
TRBV7-9,TRBJ1-1,CASSLVGRRLNTEAFF
TRBV27,TRBJ2-5,CASSSPRSTGGLETQYF
TRBV19,TRBJ1-1,CASGGLMNTEAFF
TRBV27,TRBJ2-7,CASSLGGSSYEQYF
TRBV14,TRBJ2-7,CASSRDRGLEQYF
TRBV27,TRBJ2-1,CASSLGRYNEQFF
TRBV30,.,CAWGDFSYEQYF
TRBV11-3,TRBJ1-2,CASSEVVNDYTF
TRBV10-3,TRBJ1-5,CAISDGQASNQPQHF
TRBV6-1,TRBJ1-5,CASSEGQAPQPQHF
TRBV29-1,TRBJ2-3,CSVEGHAGGTDTQYF
TRBV29-1,TRBJ1-3,CSVEDRGLNSGNTIYF
TRBV5-1,TRBJ1-2,CASSLLGRHGYTF
TRBV13,TRBJ2-2,CASSLGLAGATGELFF
TRBV27,TRBJ1-5,CASSPLGGNQPQHF
TRBV5-4,TRBJ1-2,CASRRTGGEEGYTF
TRBV15,TRBJ2-7,CATSRATGNEQYF
TRBV5-6,TRBJ1-1,CASNWGGFGTEAFF
TRBV5-4,TRBJ2-7,CASSLWAGDYEQYF
TRBV7-6,TRBJ1-1,CASSFGYGGNTEAFF
TRBV6-1,TRBJ2-7,CASSEDRGNSYEQYF
TRBV5-6,.,CASSLGDRMYEQYF
TRBV6-5,TRBJ1-6,CASQRTGSSPLHF
TRBV2,TRBJ2-1,CASLLAGVTNEQFF
TRBV30,TRBJ1-3,CAWSPPGQAISGNTIYF
TRBV6-5,TRBJ2-7,CASSYTLTSVAYEQYF
TRBV4-3,TRBJ2-5,CASSQDQLQGGETQYF
TRBV4-3,TRBJ2-5,CASSPSTSGGGETQYF
TRBV6-6,TRBJ1-5,CASGEDSNQPQHF
TRBV2,TRBJ1-2,CASTEDREANYGYTF
TRBV6-4,TRBJ2-1,CASSDSGLAGGNEQFF
TRBV13,TRBJ2-7,CASSLKQGASYEQYF
TRBV19,TRBJ1-4,CASQGTNLATNEKLFF
TRBV13,TRBJ2-7,CASSSGQGAYEQYF
TRBV5-1,TRBJ2-1,CASSSGPRQGSYNEQFF
TRBV6-5,TRBJ2-5,CASSYGGETQYF
TRBV18,TRBJ2-7,CASSPPSGASYEQYF
TRBV4-3,TRBJ2-5,CASSQGLAVQETQYF
TRBV6-4,TRBJ2-1,CASSDDRANEQFF
TRBV7-7,TRBJ2-5,CASSRYLGGQETQYF
TRBV19,TRBJ2-3,CASRAIWGDTQYF
TRBV7-9,TRBJ1-4,CASSPPGQSNEKLFF
TRBV7-2,TRBJ1-1,CASSYPGTGALGTEAFF
TRBV15,TRBJ2-3,CATSFGDSGTDTQYF
TRBV4-1,TRBJ2-1,CASSQDSFGRNEQFF
TRBV9,TRBJ2-5,CASSVLGLAGARETQYF
TRBV12-5,TRBJ2-5,CASGPTGGGETQYF
TRBV11-2,TRBJ1-2,CASSLSLDREFRGYTF
TRBV7-9,TRBJ2-7,CASSPATGQGAYEQYF
TRBV5-1,TRBJ2-1,CASNPQGPSYNEQFF